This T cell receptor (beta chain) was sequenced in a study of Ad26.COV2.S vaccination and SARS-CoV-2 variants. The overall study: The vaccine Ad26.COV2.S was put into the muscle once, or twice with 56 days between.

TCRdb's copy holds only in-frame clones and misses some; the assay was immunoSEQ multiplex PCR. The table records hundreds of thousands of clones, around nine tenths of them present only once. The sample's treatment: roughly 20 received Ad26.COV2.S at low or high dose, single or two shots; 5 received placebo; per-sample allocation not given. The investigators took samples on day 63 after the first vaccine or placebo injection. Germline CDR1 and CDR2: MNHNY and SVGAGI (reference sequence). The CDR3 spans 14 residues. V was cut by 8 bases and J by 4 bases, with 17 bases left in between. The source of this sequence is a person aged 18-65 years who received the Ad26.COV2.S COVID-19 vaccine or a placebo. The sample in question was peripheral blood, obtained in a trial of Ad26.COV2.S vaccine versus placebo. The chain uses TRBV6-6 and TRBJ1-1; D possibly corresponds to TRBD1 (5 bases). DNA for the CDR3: TGTGCCAGCGGGGACTCATTTACGGGCACTGAAGCTTTCTTT. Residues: CASGDSFTGTEAFF.